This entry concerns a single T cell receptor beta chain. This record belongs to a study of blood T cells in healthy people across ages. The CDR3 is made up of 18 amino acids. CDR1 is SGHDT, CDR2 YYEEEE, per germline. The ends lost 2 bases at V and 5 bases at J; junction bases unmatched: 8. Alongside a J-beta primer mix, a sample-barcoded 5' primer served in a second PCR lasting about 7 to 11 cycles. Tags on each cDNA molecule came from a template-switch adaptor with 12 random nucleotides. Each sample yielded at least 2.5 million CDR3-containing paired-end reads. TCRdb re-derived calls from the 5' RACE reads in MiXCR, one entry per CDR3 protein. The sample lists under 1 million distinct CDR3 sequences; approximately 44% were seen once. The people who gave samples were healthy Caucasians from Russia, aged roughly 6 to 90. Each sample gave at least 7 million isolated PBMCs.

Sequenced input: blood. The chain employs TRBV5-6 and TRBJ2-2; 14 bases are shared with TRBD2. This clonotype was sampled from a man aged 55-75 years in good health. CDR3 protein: CASSFGLAGGRWTGELFF. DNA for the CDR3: TGTGCCAGCAGCTTCGGACTAGCGGGGGGCCGGTGGACCGGGGAGCTGTTTTTT.